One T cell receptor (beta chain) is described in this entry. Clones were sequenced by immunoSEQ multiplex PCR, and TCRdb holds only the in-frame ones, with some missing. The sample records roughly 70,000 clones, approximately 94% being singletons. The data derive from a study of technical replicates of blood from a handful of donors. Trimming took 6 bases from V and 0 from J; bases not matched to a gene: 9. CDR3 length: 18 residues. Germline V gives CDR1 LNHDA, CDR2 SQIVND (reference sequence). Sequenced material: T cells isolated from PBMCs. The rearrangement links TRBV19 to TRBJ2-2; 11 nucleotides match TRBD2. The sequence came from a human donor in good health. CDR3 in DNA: TGTGCCAGTAGGGTTCTAGCGGGAGGAAACTCGAACACCGGGGAGCTGTTTTTT. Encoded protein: CASRVLAGGNSNTGELFF.